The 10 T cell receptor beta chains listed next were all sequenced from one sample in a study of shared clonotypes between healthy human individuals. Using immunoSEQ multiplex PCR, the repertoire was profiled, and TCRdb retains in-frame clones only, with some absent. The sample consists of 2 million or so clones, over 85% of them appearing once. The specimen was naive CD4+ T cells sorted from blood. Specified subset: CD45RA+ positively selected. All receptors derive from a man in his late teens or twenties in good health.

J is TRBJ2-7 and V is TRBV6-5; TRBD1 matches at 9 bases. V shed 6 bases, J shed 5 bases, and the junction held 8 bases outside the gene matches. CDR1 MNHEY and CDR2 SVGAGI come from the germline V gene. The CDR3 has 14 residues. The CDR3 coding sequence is TGTGCCAGCAGCCGGGGACAGGGCCAACACGAGCAGTACTTC. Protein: CASSRGQGQHEQYF.

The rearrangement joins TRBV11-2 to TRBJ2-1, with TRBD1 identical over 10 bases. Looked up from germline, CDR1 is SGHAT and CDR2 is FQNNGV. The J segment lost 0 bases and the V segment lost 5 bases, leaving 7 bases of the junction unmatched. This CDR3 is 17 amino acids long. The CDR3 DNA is TGTGCCAGCAGCCAGAGTAGGACAGGGGGCTCCTACAATGAGCAGTTCTTC. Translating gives CASSQSRTGGSYNEQFF.

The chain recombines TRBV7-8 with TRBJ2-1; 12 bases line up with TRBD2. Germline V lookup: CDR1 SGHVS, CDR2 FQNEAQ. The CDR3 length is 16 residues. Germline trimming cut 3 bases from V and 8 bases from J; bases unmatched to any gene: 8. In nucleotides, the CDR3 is TGTGCCAGCAGCTTCCAGCTAGCGGGAGGGTTGGATGAGCAGTTCTTC. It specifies CASSFQLAGGLDEQFF.

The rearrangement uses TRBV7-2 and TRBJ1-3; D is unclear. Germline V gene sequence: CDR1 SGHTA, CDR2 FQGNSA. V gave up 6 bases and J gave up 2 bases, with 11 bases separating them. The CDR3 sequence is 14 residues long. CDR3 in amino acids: CASSPSWAGNTIYF. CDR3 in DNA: TGTGCCAGCAGTCCGTCATGGGCTGGAAACACCATATATTTT. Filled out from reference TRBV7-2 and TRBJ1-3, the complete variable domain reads GAGVSQSPSNKVTEKGKDVELRCDPISGHTALYWYRQSLGQGLEFLIYFQGNSAPDKSGLPSDRFSAERTGGSVSTLTIQRTQQEDSAVYLCASSPSWAGNTIYFGEGSWLTVV.

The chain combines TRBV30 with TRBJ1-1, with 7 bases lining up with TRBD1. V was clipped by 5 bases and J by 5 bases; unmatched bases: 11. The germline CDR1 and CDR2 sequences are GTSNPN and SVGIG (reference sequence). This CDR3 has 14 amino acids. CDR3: CAWGLGQGGTEAFF. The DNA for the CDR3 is TGTGCCTGGGGCCTAGGGCAGGGGGGAACTGAAGCTTTCTTT.

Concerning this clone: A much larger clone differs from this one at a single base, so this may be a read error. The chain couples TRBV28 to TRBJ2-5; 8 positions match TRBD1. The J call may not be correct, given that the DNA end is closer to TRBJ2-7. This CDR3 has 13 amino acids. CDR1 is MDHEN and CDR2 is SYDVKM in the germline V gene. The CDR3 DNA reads TGTGCCAGCAATGGGACAGGCTCCTACGAGCAGTACTTC. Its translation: CASNGTGSYEQYF.

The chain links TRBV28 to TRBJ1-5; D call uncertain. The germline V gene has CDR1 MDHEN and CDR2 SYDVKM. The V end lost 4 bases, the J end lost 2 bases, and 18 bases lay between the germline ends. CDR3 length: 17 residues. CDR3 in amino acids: CASSSSSSDRGNQPQHF. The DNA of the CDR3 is TGTGCCAGCAGTTCCAGCTCGTCCGATCGGGGCAATCAGCCCCAGCATTTT.

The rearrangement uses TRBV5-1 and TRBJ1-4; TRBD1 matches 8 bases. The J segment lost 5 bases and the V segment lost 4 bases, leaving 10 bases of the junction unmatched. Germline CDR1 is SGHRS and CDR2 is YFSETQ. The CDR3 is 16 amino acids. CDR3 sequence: CASSPLPTGENEKLFF. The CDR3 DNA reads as TGCGCCAGCAGCCCCCTCCCGACAGGGGAAAATGAAAAACTGTTTTTT.

The CDR3 protein is CASSRGRNTGELFF. For the CDR3, the DNA is TGCGCCAGCTCAAGAGGACGAAACACCGGGGAGCTGTTTTTT. The chain has TRBV4-1 and TRBJ2-2; D is undetermined. Trimming shortened V by 8 bases and J by 2 bases, and 12 bases separated the two germline ends. The CDR3 length is 14 residues. CDR1 and CDR2 from the germline V gene are MGHRA and YSYEKL.

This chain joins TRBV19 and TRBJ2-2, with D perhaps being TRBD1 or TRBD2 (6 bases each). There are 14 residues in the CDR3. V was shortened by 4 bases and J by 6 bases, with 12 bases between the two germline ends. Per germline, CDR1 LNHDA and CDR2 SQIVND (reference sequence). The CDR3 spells CASSTSGAPGELFF. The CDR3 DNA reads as TGTGCCAGTAGTACCTCGGGGGCCCCCGGGGAGCTGTTTTTT.